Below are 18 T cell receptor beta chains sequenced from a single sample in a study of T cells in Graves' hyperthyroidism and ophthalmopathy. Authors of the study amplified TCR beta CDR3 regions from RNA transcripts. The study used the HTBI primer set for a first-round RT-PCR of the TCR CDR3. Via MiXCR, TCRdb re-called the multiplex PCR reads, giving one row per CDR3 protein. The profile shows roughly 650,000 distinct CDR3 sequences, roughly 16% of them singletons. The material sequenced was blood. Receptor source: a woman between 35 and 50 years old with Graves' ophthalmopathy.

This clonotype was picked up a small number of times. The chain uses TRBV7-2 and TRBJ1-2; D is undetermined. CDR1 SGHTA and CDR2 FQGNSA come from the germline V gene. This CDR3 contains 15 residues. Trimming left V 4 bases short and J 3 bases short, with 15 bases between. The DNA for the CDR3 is TGTGCCAGCAGCTCGGTGCCAGTCCCTTACTATGGCTACACCTTC. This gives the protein CASSSVPVPYYGYTF.

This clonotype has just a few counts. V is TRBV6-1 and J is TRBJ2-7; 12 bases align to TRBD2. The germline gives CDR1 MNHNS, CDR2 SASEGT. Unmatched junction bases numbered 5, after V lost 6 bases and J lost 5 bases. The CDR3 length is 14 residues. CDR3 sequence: CASSKTSGGHEQYF. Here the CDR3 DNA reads TGTGCCAGCAGCAAGACTAGCGGGGGACACGAGCAGTACTTC.

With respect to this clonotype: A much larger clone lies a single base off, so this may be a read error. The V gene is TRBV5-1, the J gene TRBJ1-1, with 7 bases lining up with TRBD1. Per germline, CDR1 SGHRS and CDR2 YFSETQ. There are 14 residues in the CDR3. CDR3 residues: CVSSFGQVETEAFF. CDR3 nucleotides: TGCGTCAGCAGCTTTGGACAGGTTGAAACTGAAGCTTTCTTT. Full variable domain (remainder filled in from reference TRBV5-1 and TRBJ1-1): KAGVTQTPRYLIKTRGQQVTLSCSPISGHRSVSWYQQTPGQGLQFLFEYFSETQRNKGNFPGRFSGRQFSNSRSEMNVSTLELGDSALYLCVSSFGQVETEAFFGQGTRLTVV.

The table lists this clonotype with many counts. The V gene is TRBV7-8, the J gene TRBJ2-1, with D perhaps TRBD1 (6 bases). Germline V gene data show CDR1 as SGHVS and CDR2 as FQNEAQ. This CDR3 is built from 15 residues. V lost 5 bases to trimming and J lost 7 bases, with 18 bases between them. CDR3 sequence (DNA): TGTGCCAGCAGCAGCAGGGGCAGACTTTTAAATGAGCAGTTCTTC. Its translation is CASSSRGRLLNEQFF.

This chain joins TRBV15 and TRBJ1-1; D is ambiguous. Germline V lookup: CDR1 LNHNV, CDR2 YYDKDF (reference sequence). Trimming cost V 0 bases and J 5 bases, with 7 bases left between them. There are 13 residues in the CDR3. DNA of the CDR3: TGTGCCACCAGCAGAGAACGAGGGACTGAAGCTTTCTTT. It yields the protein CATSRERGTEAFF.

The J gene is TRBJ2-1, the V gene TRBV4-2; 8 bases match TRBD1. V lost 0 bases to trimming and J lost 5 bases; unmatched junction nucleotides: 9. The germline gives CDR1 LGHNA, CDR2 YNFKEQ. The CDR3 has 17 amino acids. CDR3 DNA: TGTGCCAGCAGCCAAGATTGGTCAGGGGGCACGGACAATGAGCAGTTCTTC. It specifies CASSQDWSGGTDNEQFF.

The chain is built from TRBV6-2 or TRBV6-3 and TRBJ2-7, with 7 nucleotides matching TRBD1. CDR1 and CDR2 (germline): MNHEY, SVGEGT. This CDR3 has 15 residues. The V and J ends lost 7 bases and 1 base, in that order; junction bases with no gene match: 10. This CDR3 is CASTPTGVGSYEQYF. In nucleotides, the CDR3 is TGTGCCAGCACCCCAACAGGGGTTGGATCCTACGAGCAGTACTTC.

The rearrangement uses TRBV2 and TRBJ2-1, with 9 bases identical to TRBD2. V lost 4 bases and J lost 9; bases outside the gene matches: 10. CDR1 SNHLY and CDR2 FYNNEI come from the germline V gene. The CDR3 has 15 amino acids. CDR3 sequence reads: CASSVGAGGPFEQFF. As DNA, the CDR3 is TGTGCCAGCAGTGTCGGTGCGGGAGGGCCTTTTGAGCAGTTCTTC.

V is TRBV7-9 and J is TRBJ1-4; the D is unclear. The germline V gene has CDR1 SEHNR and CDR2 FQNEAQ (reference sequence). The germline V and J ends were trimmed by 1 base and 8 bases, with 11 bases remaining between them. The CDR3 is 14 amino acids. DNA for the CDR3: TGTGCCAGCAGCTTAGTTCTCACCAGCGAAAAACTGTTTTTT. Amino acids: CASSLVLTSEKLFF.

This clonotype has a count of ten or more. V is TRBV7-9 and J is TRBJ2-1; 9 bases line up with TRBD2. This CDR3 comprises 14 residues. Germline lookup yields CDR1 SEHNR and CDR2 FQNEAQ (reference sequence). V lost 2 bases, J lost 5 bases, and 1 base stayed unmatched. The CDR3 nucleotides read TGTGCCAGCAGCTTACGCGGGGGGGACAATGAGCAGTTCTTC. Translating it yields CASSLRGGDNEQFF.

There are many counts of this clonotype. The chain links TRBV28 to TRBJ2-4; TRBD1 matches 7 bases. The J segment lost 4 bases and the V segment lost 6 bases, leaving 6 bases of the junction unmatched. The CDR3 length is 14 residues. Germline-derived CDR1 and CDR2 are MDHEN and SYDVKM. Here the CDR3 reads CASSLGDRKNIQYF. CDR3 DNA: TGTGCCAGCAGCTTGGGGGACAGAAAAAACATTCAGTACTTC.

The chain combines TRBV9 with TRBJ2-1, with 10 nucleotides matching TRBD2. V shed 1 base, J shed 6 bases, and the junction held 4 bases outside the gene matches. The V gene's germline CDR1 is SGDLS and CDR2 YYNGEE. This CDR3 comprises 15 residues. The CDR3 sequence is CASSVLAGVGNEQFF. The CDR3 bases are TGTGCCAGCAGCGTACTAGCGGGAGTAGGCAATGAGCAGTTCTTC.

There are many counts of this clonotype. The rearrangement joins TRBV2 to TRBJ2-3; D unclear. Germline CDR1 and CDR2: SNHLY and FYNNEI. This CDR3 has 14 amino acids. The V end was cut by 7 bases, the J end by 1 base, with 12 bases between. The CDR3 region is CASKPGFGTDTQYF. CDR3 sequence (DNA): TGTGCCAGCAAACCGGGCTTCGGCACAGATACGCAGTATTTT. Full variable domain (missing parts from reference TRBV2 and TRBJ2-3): EPEVTQTPSHQVTQMGQEVILRCVPISNHLYFYWYRQILGQKVEFLVSFYNNEISEKSEIFDDQFSVERPDGSNFTLKIRSTKLEDSAMYFCASKPGFGTDTQYFGPGTRLTVL.

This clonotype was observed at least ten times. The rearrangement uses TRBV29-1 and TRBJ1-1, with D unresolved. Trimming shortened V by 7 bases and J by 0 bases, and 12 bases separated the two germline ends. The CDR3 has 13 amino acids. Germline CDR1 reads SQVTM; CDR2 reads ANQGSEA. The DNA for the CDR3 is TGCAGCGGGGAGGGAGGCCTGAACACTGAAGCTTTCTTT. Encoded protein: CSGEGGLNTEAFF.

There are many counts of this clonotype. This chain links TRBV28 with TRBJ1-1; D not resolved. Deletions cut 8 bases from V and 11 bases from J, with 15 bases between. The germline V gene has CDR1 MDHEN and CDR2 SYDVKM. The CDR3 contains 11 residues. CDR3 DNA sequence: TGTGCCAGCCTCAGGATGGGGAGGGCTTTCTTT. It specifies CASLRMGRAFF.

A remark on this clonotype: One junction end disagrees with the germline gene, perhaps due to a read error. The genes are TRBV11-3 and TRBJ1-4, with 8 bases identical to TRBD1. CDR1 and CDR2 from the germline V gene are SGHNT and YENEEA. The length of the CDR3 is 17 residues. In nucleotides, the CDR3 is TGTGCCAGCAGCTTCGGAACGGACAGGGCTAGTAATGAAGAACTGTTTTTT. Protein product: CASSFGTDRASNEELFF.

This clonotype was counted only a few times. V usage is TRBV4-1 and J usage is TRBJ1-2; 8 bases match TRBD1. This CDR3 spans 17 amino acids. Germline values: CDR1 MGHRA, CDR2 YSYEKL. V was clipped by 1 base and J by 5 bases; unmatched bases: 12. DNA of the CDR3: TGCGCCAGCAGCCAAGGTTGGGCGACAGGGGATCGGTATGGCTACACCTTC. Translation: CASSQGWATGDRYGYTF.

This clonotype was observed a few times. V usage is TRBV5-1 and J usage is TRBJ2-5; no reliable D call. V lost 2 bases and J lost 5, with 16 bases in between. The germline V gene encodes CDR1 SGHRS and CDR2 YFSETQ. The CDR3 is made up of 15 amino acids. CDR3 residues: CASSFYPASQETQYF. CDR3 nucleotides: TGCGCCAGCAGCTTCTACCCAGCCTCCCAGGAGACCCAGTACTTC. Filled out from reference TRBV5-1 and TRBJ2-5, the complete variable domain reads KAGVTQTPRYLIKTRGQQVTLSCSPISGHRSVSWYQQTPGQGLQFLFEYFSETQRNKGNFPGRFSGRQFSNSRSEMNVSTLELGDSALYLCASSFYPASQETQYFGPGTRLLVL.